Only a few counts were recorded for the clone carrying this TCR beta chain. Its antigen is not identified. This specimen comes from a study of vaccination and CD4 T cells after COVID-19. Study conclusions and caveats: Researchers report that a median roughly 90% of reactive clones in convalescent patients surfaced only post-vaccination. The cohort comprised relatively few convalescent patients, and no early post-infection timepoints were analyzed.

Treatment defined: approximately nine-day PBMC culture with coronavirus spike peptide pools or control peptides (ViraFEST assay). Expanded clonotypes were found by TCR sequencing after peptide-pool stimulation (ViraFEST). After culture for over nine days, isolation of CD4+ T cells was performed by negative selection. After removal of 4 bases from V and 6 bases from J, the junction contained 21 bases not matched to a gene. The CDR3 runs to 19 residues. Germline V gives CDR1 SGHTA, CDR2 FQGNSA. The Oncomine TCR Beta short-read assay was what sequenced the DNA obtained from cultured CD4+ T cells. TCRdb itself ran the PCR reads through MiXCR, one entry per CDR3 protein. The table lists over 20,000 distinct CDR3 sequences, roughly 37% of them singletons.

The source is a human donor who received a COVID-19 vaccine. The sequencing here drew on CD4+ T cells from blood, cultured in vitro, taken before SARS-CoV-2 vaccination. This chain uses TRBV7-2 with TRBJ1-2, with 9 bases that match TRBD1. As DNA, the CDR3 is TGTGCCAGCAGCTCCCCGAAGGGTCGGGGACAGGGAGGGTCGGATGGCTACACCTTC. Translated, it gives CASSSPKGRGQGGSDGYTF.